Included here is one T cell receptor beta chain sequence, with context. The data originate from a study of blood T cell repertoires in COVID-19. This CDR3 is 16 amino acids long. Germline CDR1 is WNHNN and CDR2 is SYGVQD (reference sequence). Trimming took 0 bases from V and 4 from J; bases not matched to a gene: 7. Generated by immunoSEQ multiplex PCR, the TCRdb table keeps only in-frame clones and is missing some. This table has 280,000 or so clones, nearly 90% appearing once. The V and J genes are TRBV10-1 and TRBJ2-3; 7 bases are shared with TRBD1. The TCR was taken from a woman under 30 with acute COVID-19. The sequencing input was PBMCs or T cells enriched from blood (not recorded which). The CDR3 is CASSESNRGIADTQYF. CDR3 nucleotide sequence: TGCGCCAGCAGTGAGTCGAACAGGGGAATTGCAGATACGCAGTATTTT.